In this sample, the clone carrying this TCR beta chain turned up once. This sample was taken from a study of blood T cell repertoires in COVID-19. Authors' data handling: Reference gene primers were amplified, and this amplification served to estimate nucleated cell counts. Sequenced by immunoSEQ multiplex PCR; TCRdb stores in-frame clones only, minus some. V, J and clone size are taken as reported in that table, and D and trimming were inferred from the DNA itself. The profile shows more than 200,000 clones, approximately 90% of them singletons. The CDR3 is made up of 13 amino acids. Germline values: CDR1 KGHDR, CDR2 SFDVKD. With 12 bases removed from V and 0 bases from J, the gap between germline ends came to 10 bases.

The gene calls are TRBV24-1 and TRBJ2-2; a weak D match, TRBD1 (6 bases). The origin of this receptor is a man aged 50 to 59 with COVID-19, enrolled during active disease. What was sequenced was peripheral blood. The CDR3 spells CASQGSNTGELFF. The CDR3 nucleotides are TGTGCCTCCCAGGGGTCGAACACCGGGGAGCTGTTTTTT.